The entry below gives a single T cell receptor beta chain sequence along with its context. A few counts support this clone. Its cognate antigen has yet to be identified. Base quality data are lacking; no much larger clone is found one base away. These data originate in a study of cytomegalovirus exposure and HLA in healthy donors (dated by TCRdb to 2016 to 2017). Broadly, across the study: According to an earlier analysis of 550 to 750 of the donors, about 179 million T cells yielded 117 million unique TCR beta sequences and approximately 300 Gb of sequence data. An early release covering over 500 HLA-typed donors comprised roughly 300 gigabases of sequencing data and roughly 86 million unique TCR sequences. The genetic ancestry cluster associated with self-reported Caucasian donors included around four fifths of the roughly 400 genotyped donors. The study was designed to test whether signatures of past pathogen exposure could be identified by cataloging public T cell receptors. Using immunosequencing, the study profiled T cell repertoires from 500 to 800 subjects and related those repertoires to cytomegalovirus serostatus. A separate validation cohort of 90 to 150 different subjects was used in addition to the 666-subject first cohort. To predict cytomegalovirus infection status, the study combined high-throughput TCR immunosequencing, statistical association of individual TCRs with disease status, and machine learning. A later analysis re-examined previously published TCR beta repertoires from about 700 donors and added high-resolution HLA genotyping to investigate patterns of TCR occurrence. Rather than drawing on any new phenotypic data, the later analysis identified candidate immune exposures from TCR beta sequences and the way those sequences occurred across donors. To decide whether each TCR beta V gene segment behaved as functional or pseudogenic, an earlier analysis of 587 of the donors relied on high-throughput TCR beta sequencing. Donor age, sex, ethnicity and CMV serostatus were collected together with the repertoire data. Genome-wide SNP genotypes for about 60% of the roughly 700 donors were used in a later genetic analysis, which treated that subset as a discovery cohort. All discovery cohort repertoires had been generated on a single sequencing platform. Both class I and class II loci were covered by HLA typing, at four-digit resolution. The number of donors typed differed by locus, with 629-630 for A, B, C, DRB1 and DQB1, more than 500 for DQA1, over 600 for DPA1, and over 400 for DPB1. Roughly five DR-DQ haplotypes were handled as single units for association and clustering because linkage in the cohort was strong. Among about 400 genotyped donors of the cohort, an average of about 220,000 unique TCR beta nucleotide sequences was sequenced per donor, of which about 18% were non-productive. The investigation overall reported the following: In an earlier analysis of about 600 of the donors, most TCR beta V segments appeared in productive rearrangements about 87% or about 30% of the time, broadly matching IMGT annotations. The 87-base-pair reads could not distinguish some IMGT-functional V segments, including TRBV6-2 and TRBV6-3, so those segments were excluded. This cohort had only TCR beta chains sequenced, and the lack of alpha or paired-chain data limited which features could be detected. A cluster of highly shared sequence variants was judged likely to be a technical artifact of the sequencing pipeline. The study listed approximately 150 TCR beta chains as associated with cytomegalovirus. The authors suggested that the approach could potentially be generalized to other disease states and immunological phenotypes. In a later analysis, TCR association rates were found to vary across HLA loci, with the most associated TCRs seen for DRB1 alleles and the fewest for HLA-C alleles. Because HLA typing was missing for some donors at each locus, association tests included only the typed subset. A later genetic analysis reported fewer N-insertions in productive TCRs among donors in an Asian-associated ancestry cluster than the roughly 700-donor mean. Several of the top co-occurrence clusters appeared to be linked to parvovirus B19, influenza, CMV and Epstein-Barr virus, according to a later analysis. V-gene and J-gene trimming of TCR beta chains was associated with a missense DCLRE1C variant in a later genetic analysis, and the association was replicated in an independent cohort. Most TCR sequences were observed very rarely across donors, whereas some public TCRs were present in many individuals. Most CMV-associated TCR beta chains appeared to be HLA-restricted in a later analysis, and the HLA associations seemed to be driven largely by CMV exposure. Cytomegalovirus status was reported to be diagnosed by the classifier with high specificity and sensitivity in both the original and validation cohorts. In a later analysis, HLA-associated TCR beta chains were found to be more clonally expanded and to have lower generation probabilities than equally common non-associated chains. A further reported finding was that TCR beta sequences accurately predicted the HLA-A and HLA-B alleles for most subjects in the first cohort. At a false discovery rate of 0.05, a later analysis linked some 18,000 TCR beta sequences to specific HLA alleles. Because counts were too low, roughly 18 rarely observed V segments, including chromosome 9 orphons, were left out of the earlier analysis of 587 of the donors. In vitro tests confirmed that three of the cytomegalovirus-associated TCR beta chains recognize cytomegalovirus antigens. Roughly uniform sequencing depth across donors was assumed in presence/absence analyses, although this assumption may not hold. Correlated functional status among segregating V segments might be attributable to linkage disequilibrium, but an unknown experimental factor could not be ruled out. Immune exposure information for the cohort was limited to CMV serostatus. When HLA alleles, especially DR and DQ, strongly co-occurred, TCR associations were difficult to assign to individual alleles.

The cohort comprised 710 or so healthy bone marrow donors. At the time of sampling, every cohort member was nominally healthy, though immune exposures that went unrecorded were likely present. The donor was CMV seronegative and belonged to the group of roughly 330 seronegative cohort members. A peripheral blood sample was collected from each donor, and TCR beta sequencing was performed on peripheral blood mononuclear cells. The Qiagen DNeasy Blood Extraction Kit was used to extract genomic DNA from the blood cell samples. Reading from cysteine to phenylalanine, the CDR3 counts 18 amino acids. Only the CDR3 DNA stays, 54 bases, in frame from base 1. The germline V gene sets CDR1 to LGHNA and CDR2 to YSLEER. Trimming accounts for 0 bases at V and 5 bases at J, while the number of junction bases matched to no gene is 15. Library method: the immunoSEQ multiplex PCR assay. For the multiplex PCR, a mixture combining 60 forward primers for TCR Vbeta segments and 13 reverse primers for TCR Jbeta segments was used. Amplification of the CDR3 region of rearranged TCR beta genes was performed with a multiplex PCR assay on genomic DNA. On the Illumina HiSeq System, the amplified TCR beta libraries were sequenced as 87-base-pair reads. Regarding the original processing steps: Across the 600 to 700 repertoires, a later analysis counted 75 million to 90 million unique TCR beta chains, roughly 11 million of which were shared by at least two donors. To remove PCR and sequencing errors, raw reads were error-corrected and collapsed into unique sequences using a nearest-neighbor algorithm that merged closely related sequences. CDR3 sequences were aligned to IMGT reference sequences to assign V, D and J gene segments. For a sequence to be retained, a match of at least six nucleotides to both a V gene segment and a J gene segment was required. A rearrangement counted as productive if the CDR3 had no stop codons and remained in frame with V and J, and every other rearrangement counted as non-productive. CDR3 was defined according to IMGT convention as the region running from the second conserved V-encoded cysteine to the conserved J-encoded phenylalanine. In an earlier analysis of 500 to 650 of the donors, sequences lacking an unambiguous match to a single V gene segment were excluded. An earlier analysis of 587 of the donors called V segments functional above 56.7% productive rearrangements and segregating when the between-donor standard deviation exceeded 5%. A statistical classification framework was developed to diagnose cytomegalovirus status using the catalog of TCR beta chain sequences. In a later analysis, TCR nucleotide sequences were compared against IMGT/GENE-DB human TR gene sequences so that V and J genes could be assigned. In a later analysis, CDR3 sequences and most-parsimonious VDJ recombination scenarios were assigned using the TCRdist pipeline. In a later analysis, each TCR beta chain was defined by its CDR3 amino acid sequence together with its V-gene family, and reads without a unique V-gene family were excluded. To address suspected cross-contamination and a sequencing artifact, a later analysis removed around 600 highly shared, low-generation-probability nucleotide sequences. In a later analysis, a clonal expansion index was calculated for each public chain from normalized within-repertoire ranks of inferred template counts. In a later analysis, generation probabilities were computed with a VDJ recombination model fitted to out-of-frame rearrangements, and the resulting probabilities were checked against IGoR. In a later analysis, hypergeometric tests were used to score TCR-TCR, TCR-HLA and TCR-CMV co-occurrence, with a repertoire-size bias correction applied to TCR pairs. A later analysis estimated false discovery rates by permuting HLA or CMV assignments 20 times. In a later analysis, co-occurring TCRs were grouped with DBSCAN, and TCRdist sequence similarity was added when clustering was performed within HLA-allele-positive subsets. Repertoires with fewer than 30,000 or more than 120,000 public chains, plus five repertoires with anomalous nucleotide sharing, were excluded from co-occurrence clustering. TCRdb retrieved this table from immuneACCESS and kept in-frame rearrangements only. Not all clones are present; in checked studies, unresolved V genes account for under half, and no reason is known for the remainder. V and J calls and clone size are copied from that table; D and trimming were computed from the DNA. The sample table holds 110,000 to 150,000 clones, of which about 75% were seen once. Of the sample, 3.3% is held by the ten largest clones.

This receptor was taken from a man between 35 and 55 years old in good health and CMV-seronegative. Recombination linked TRBV4-3 to TRBJ1-1, and TRBD1 aligns with 7 junction nucleotides. The sample was PBMCs. The nucleotide sequence is given as TGCGCCAGCAGCCAAGATTGGCAGGGGGGAGCGCCTGGGACTGAAGCTTTCTTT. The resulting protein is CASSQDWQGGAPGTEAFF.